This passage covers 25 T cell receptor beta chains from one sample sequenced in a study of cytomegalovirus exposure and HLA in healthy donors. The PCR employed 60 Vbeta primers together with 13 Jbeta primers. Clones were read by immunoSEQ multiplex PCR, and TCRdb kept only the in-frame ones, dropping some. The sample contains roughly 240,000 clones, about 88% of which appear only once. The material sequenced was PBMCs. The receptors here all came from a girl aged 2 to 10 in good health and CMV-seronegative.

This chain connects TRBV5-1 to TRBJ2-5; no reliable D call. The CDR3 is 13 residues long. V gave up 0 bases and J gave up 1 base, with 4 bases separating them. Germline lookup yields CDR1 SGHRS and CDR2 YFSETQ. The CDR3 sequence: CASSLELQETQYF. As DNA, the CDR3 is TGCGCCAGCAGCTTGGAACTCCAAGAGACCCAGTACTTC.

The V gene is TRBV6-5, the J gene TRBJ2-3; 7 positions match TRBD1. The V segment lost 0 bases and the J segment 5 bases; nucleotides outside the gene matches: 5. The CDR3 covers 15 residues. CDR1 and CDR2 (germline): MNHEY, SVGAGI. The CDR3 loop is CASSYSKQGVDTQYF. The CDR3 DNA reads as TGTGCCAGCAGTTACTCGAAGCAGGGGGTAGATACGCAGTATTTT.

The chain couples TRBV9 to TRBJ2-3, with TRBD2 matching over 8 bases. J was trimmed by 6 bases and V by 4 bases; bases with no gene match: 13. Germline V lookup: CDR1 SGDLS, CDR2 YYNGEE. The length of the CDR3 is 16 residues. CDR3 in amino acids: CASSPPGREILDTQYF. CDR3 coding DNA: TGTGCCAGCAGCCCCCCCGGGAGGGAAATATTGGATACGCAGTATTTT.

The rearrangement links TRBV7-8 to TRBJ1-1; D is perhaps TRBD1 (5 bases). The V gene lost 5 bases and the J gene lost 3 bases, with 13 bases spanning the gap. The germline V gene encodes CDR1 SGHVS and CDR2 FQNEAQ. The CDR3 is made up of 14 amino acids. The CDR3 sequence is CASSLYRYDTEAFF. The CDR3 coding sequence is TGTGCCAGCAGCCTATACAGGTACGACACTGAAGCTTTCTTT.

The rearrangement joins TRBV5-1 to TRBJ2-6; D gene uncertain. This CDR3 has 17 residues. Germline CDR1 is SGHRS and CDR2 is YFSETQ. V was pared by 0 bases and J by 0 bases, with 10 bases between. DNA of the CDR3: TGCGCCAGCAGCTTGGAACAGCCCCTCTCTGGGGCCAACGTCCTGACTTTC. Translating gives CASSLEQPLSGANVLTF. Full variable domain (remainder filled in from reference TRBV5-1 and TRBJ2-6): KAGVTQTPRYLIKTRGQQVTLSCSPISGHRSVSWYQQTPGQGLQFLFEYFSETQRNKGNFPGRFSGRQFSNSRSEMNVSTLELGDSALYLCASSLEQPLSGANVLTFGAGSRLTVL.

DNA for the CDR3: TGTGCCAGCAGCCTACAGGGAACTAATGAAAAACTGTTTTTT. This codes for CASSLQGTNEKLFF. The rearrangement links TRBV5-5 to TRBJ1-4, with D possibly matching TRBD1 (6 bases). CDR3 size: 14 residues. V lost 4 bases and J 1 base, leaving 8 bases between the germline ends. Germline-derived CDR1 and CDR2 are SGHKS and YYEKEE (reference sequence).

The chain carries TRBV7-9 and TRBJ1-4; D is uncertain. The V and J ends lost 5 bases and 5 bases respectively, with 15 bases between them. The germline CDR1 and CDR2 sequences are SEHNR and FQNEAQ (reference sequence). The CDR3 runs 15 residues. CDR3 amino acids: CASSEGRSRNEKLFF. CDR3 sequence (DNA): TGTGCCAGCAGCGAAGGGAGGTCAAGAAATGAAAAACTGTTTTTT.

The rearrangement joins TRBV27 to TRBJ1-2, with 7 bases fitting TRBD1. Unmatched junction bases numbered 14, after V lost 5 bases and J lost 2 bases. CDR3 size: 17 residues. Germline lookup yields CDR1 MNHEY and CDR2 SMNVEV (reference sequence). CDR3 residues: CASSKDRVSLKNYGYTF. CDR3 DNA: TGTGCCAGCAGTAAAGACAGGGTGAGTTTGAAGAACTATGGCTACACCTTC.

This chain connects TRBV6-5 to TRBJ1-2, with a possible D match to TRBD1 (6 bases). The CDR3 is 12 amino acids. Germline lookup yields CDR1 MNHEY and CDR2 SVGAGI. Trimming took off 6 bases at V and 2 bases at J, with 7 bases between the two ends. This CDR3 is CASRQGNYGYTF. The CDR3 region has the DNA TGTGCCAGCAGGCAGGGGAACTATGGCTACACCTTC.

This clone was picked up one time. The V gene is TRBV4-2, the J gene TRBJ1-6, with D maybe TRBD1 (6 bases). The CDR3 covers 16 residues. The germline V gene encodes CDR1 LGHNA and CDR2 YNFKEQ. V lost 0 bases, J lost 7 bases, and 13 bases lay in between. CDR3 in DNA: TGTGCCAGCAGCCAAGAGACGGCCAGGGGAAATTCACCCCTCCACTTT. Its translation is CASSQETARGNSPLHF.

A word on this clone: In the same sample, other DNA sequences code for this CDR3. V gene TRBV7-9 combines with J gene TRBJ2-5, with 7 bases fitting TRBD2. Germline V gene lookup returns CDR1 SEHNR and CDR2 FQNEAQ (reference sequence). This CDR3 comprises 14 residues. Trimming cost V 0 bases and J 2 bases; bases outside gene matches: 0. Written as DNA, the CDR3 is TGTGCCAGCAGCTTAGCGGGGGGGCAAGAGACCCAGTACTTC. Residues: CASSLAGGQETQYF.

The chain links TRBV21-1 to TRBJ1-5; the table's D call of TRBD1 was not tested on the DNA. TRBV21-1 has pseudogene status. The CDR3 is 14 amino acids. CDR3 loop: CASKTGQTYQPQHF. The CDR3 nucleotides read TGTGCCAGCAAAACGGGACAGACATATCAGCCCCAGCATTTT.

This clone has a handful of counts. This chain links TRBV5-8 with TRBJ1-1, with D possibly being TRBD1 (6 bases). Germline V CDR1 and CDR2: SGHTS, YDEGEE. V lost 0 bases and J lost 0, with 18 bases in between. CDR3 length: 18 amino acids. The CDR3 coding sequence is TGTGCCAGCAGCTTGGATAGGGGGGGGTCCTTGATGAACACTGAAGCTTTCTTT. Its protein is CASSLDRGGSLMNTEAFF.

The sample holds a few counts of this clone. This sequence joins TRBV6-1 and TRBJ1-1; D unclear. Germline V gene lookup returns CDR1 MNHNS and CDR2 SASEGT. This CDR3 is 14 amino acids long. Trimming shortened V by 4 bases and J by 3 bases, and 12 bases separated the two germline ends. The CDR3 sequence: CASSVLVPDTEAFF. For the CDR3, the DNA is TGTGCCAGCAGTGTTTTAGTCCCGGACACTGAAGCTTTCTTT.

The chain links TRBV6-5 to TRBJ1-3; no definite D call. The ends were cut back, 7 bases at V and 1 base at J, with 11 bases in the middle. Germline V CDR1 and CDR2: MNHEY, SVGAGI. The CDR3 is made up of 14 amino acids. This CDR3 is CASKRGQSGNTIYF. In DNA form, the CDR3 reads TGTGCCAGCAAGCGAGGTCAGTCTGGAAACACCATATATTTT.

The CDR3 nucleotides read TGCAGCGTTACGGGGGACAGGGGAGGCTACACCTTC. It encodes CSVTGDRGGYTF. J is TRBJ1-2 and V is TRBV29-1; 10 bases fit TRBD1. This CDR3 is built from 12 residues. After removal of 5 bases from V and 8 bases from J, the junction contained 5 bases not matched to a gene. CDR1 and CDR2 from the germline V gene are SQVTM and ANQGSEA.

The CDR3, as DNA: TGCGCCAGCAGCCAAGGGGACAGCCGATCTAACTATGGCTACACCTTC. Translation: CASSQGDSRSNYGYTF. This chain uses TRBV4-1 with TRBJ1-2; TRBD1 agrees at 7 bases. Germline CDR1 reads MGHRA; CDR2 reads YSYEKL. CDR3 size: 16 residues. The ends lost 1 base at V and 0 bases at J; junction bases unmatched: 5.

V is TRBV5-5 and J is TRBJ1-2; TRBD1 matches at 10 bases. CDR3 length: 13 residues. The V and J ends lost 5 bases and 4 bases, in that order; junction bases with no gene match: 2. Germline-derived CDR1 and CDR2 are SGHKS and YYEKEE (reference sequence). The chain's CDR3 is CASRGQGLYGYTF. CDR3 nucleotide sequence: TGTGCCAGCAGGGGACAGGGGCTCTATGGCTACACCTTC. The whole variable domain, filled in from reference TRBV5-5 and TRBJ1-2, reads DAGVTQSPTHLIKTRGQQVTLRCSPISGHKSVSWYQQVLGQGPQFIFQYYEKEERGRGNFPDRFSARQFPNYSSELNVNALLLGDSALYLCASRGQGLYGYTFGSGTRLTVV.

The chain couples TRBV5-6 to TRBJ2-7; 7 bases map to TRBD1. CDR3 length: 13 residues. Per germline, CDR1 SGHDT and CDR2 YYEEEE. Trimming removed 4 bases from V and 9 bases from J; junction bases left unmatched: 10. For the CDR3, the DNA is TGTGCCAGCAGCGATAGACAGGGTTTGGGGCAGTACTTC. The encoded protein is CASSDRQGLGQYF.

This chain uses TRBV5-4 with TRBJ1-2; no definite D call. The CDR3 has 14 amino acids. The germline V gene has CDR1 SGHNT and CDR2 YYREEE (reference sequence). Trimming took 0 bases from V and 2 from J, leaving 8 bases between them. The chain's CDR3 is CASSLDAGNYGYTF. In DNA, the CDR3 is TGTGCCAGCAGCTTGGATGCAGGCAACTATGGCTACACCTTC.

V is TRBV30 and J is TRBJ1-5; 7 bases fit TRBD1. After removal of 0 bases from V and 0 bases from J, the junction contained 8 bases not matched to a gene. The CDR3 is 17 residues long. CDR1 is GTSNPN and CDR2 is SVGIG in the germline V gene (reference sequence). The CDR3 DNA sequence: TGTGCCTGGAGTGTCCAAAGGGGGCCCCCTAGCAATCAGCCCCAGCATTTT. Its translation: CAWSVQRGPPSNQPQHF.

The CDR3, as DNA: TGCGCCAGCAGCTCAAGGACAGGGGGGGAAGAGACCCAGTACTTC. Translated: CASSSRTGGEETQYF. The chain links TRBV5-1 to TRBJ2-5; 10 bases map to TRBD1. Germline loops: CDR1 SGHRS, CDR2 YFSETQ. Trimming removed 3 bases from V and 3 bases from J; junction bases left unmatched: 5. This CDR3 has 15 residues.

V is TRBV30 and J is TRBJ2-3, with D perhaps TRBD2 (6 bases). Between the trimmed V and J ends, which lost 2 bases and 3 bases, there was a span of 12 bases. Germline values: CDR1 GTSNPN, CDR2 SVGIG (reference sequence). The CDR3 contains 14 residues. The CDR3 bases are TGTGCCTGGAGTTTGATGACTAGAACAGATACGCAGTATTTT. Translation: CAWSLMTRTDTQYF.

V and J are TRBV18 and TRBJ1-2; tentative D call: TRBD1 (5 bases). Trimming cost V 3 bases and J 2 bases, with 10 bases left between them. The CDR3 consists of 14 residues. Germline CDR1 and CDR2: KGHSH and LQKENI. This chain's CDR3 is CASSPLDSNYGYTF. Here the CDR3 DNA reads TGTGCCAGCTCACCTCTAGACAGCAACTATGGCTACACCTTC.

V gene TRBV6-5 combines with J gene TRBJ1-6; D remains unclear. This CDR3 contains 15 residues. Trimming removed 5 bases at V and 4 bases at J, with 12 bases between. CDR1 MNHEY and CDR2 SVGAGI come from the germline V gene. Written as DNA, the CDR3 is TGTGCCAGCAGTACAGACGGGATTTATAATTCACCCCTCCACTTT. Residues: CASSTDGIYNSPLHF.